This T cell receptor beta chain was retrieved from a study of T cells in Graves' hyperthyroidism and ophthalmopathy. Study-wide points: Progression to ophthalmopathy was predicted a median of 6.5 months early.

This clonotype was detected a few times. Its antigen is as yet unknown. The CDR3 is 14 residues long. The germline gives CDR1 SQVTM, CDR2 ANQGSEA. V trimming: 7 bases; J trimming: 8 bases; junction bases outside the gene matches: 8. Amplification of TCR beta CDR3 regions was performed using RNA transcripts as template. A first-round RT-PCR of the TCR CDR3 used the HTBI primer set. TCRdb reprocessed the multiplex PCR reads with MiXCR, giving one entry per CDR3 protein. Here the sample spans roughly 580,000 distinct CDR3 sequences, around 45% being singletons. Sequencing input: peripheral blood or thyroid tissue (not recorded which). The receptor's source is a woman aged 18-29 years with Graves' hyperthyroidism. This chain joins TRBV29-1 and TRBJ2-2; the match to TRBD1 covers 12 bases. The DNA for the CDR3 is TGCAGCGCCGCCGGGACAGGGGGCCGGGGGGAGCTGTTTTTT. Protein product: CSAAGTGGRGELFF.